This TCR beta chain appears in the sequencing data of a study of blood T cell repertoires in COVID-19. TCRdb's table, derived via immunoSEQ multiplex PCR, lists solely in-frame clones and lacks some. This table holds about 200,000 clones, 80% to 90% found once. V shed 3 bases and J shed 1 base, with 13 bases lying between them. This CDR3 has 15 residues. Germline CDR1 reads LGHDT; CDR2 reads YNNKEL (reference sequence). This chain uses TRBV3-1 (or the pseudogene TRBV3-2) with TRBJ2-7; D might be TRBD1 (6 bases). This clonotype was sampled from a woman aged 40 to 50 with acute COVID-19. Material for sequencing was PBMCs or T cells enriched from blood (not recorded which). Here the CDR3 reads CASSQARQGSYEQYF. The CDR3 DNA is TGTGCCAGCAGCCAGGCCCGGCAGGGGTCCTACGAGCAGTACTTC.